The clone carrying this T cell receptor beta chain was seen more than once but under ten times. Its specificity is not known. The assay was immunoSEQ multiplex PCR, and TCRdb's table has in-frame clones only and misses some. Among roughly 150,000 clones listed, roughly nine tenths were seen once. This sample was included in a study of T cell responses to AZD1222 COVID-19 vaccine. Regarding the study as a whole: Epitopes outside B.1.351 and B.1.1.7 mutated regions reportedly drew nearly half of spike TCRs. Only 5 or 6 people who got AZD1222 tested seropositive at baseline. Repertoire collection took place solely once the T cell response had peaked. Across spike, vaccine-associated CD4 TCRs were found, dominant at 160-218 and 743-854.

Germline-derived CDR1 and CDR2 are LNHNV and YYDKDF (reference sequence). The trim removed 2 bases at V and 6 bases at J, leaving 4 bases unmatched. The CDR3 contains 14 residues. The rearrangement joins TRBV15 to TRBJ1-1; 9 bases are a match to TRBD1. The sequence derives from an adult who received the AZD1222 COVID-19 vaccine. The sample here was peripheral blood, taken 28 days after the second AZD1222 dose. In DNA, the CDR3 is TGTGCCACCAGCAGACGGACAGGGGTTTCTGAAGCTTTCTTT. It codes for CATSRRTGVSEAFF. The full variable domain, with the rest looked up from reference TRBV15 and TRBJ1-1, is DAMVIQNPRYQVTQFGKPVTLSCSQTLNHNVMYWYQQKSSQAPKLLFHYYDKDFNNEADTPDNFQSRRPNTSFCFLDIRSPGLGDTAMYLCATSRRTGVSEAFFGQGTRLTVV.